This TCR beta chain was documented in a study of siplizumab effects on memory and regulatory T cells. As for the study in general: Paired mixed lymphocyte reactions used siplizumab at around 1 ug/mL or no drug. Overall study findings and caveats: Memory cells seemed less diverse than naive T cells, which also seemed major contributors to the alloresponse.

TCR templates numbering 80,000 to 100,000 were assayed per sample. Some clones are missing from TCRdb's copy, which holds only in-frame ones; the method was immunoSEQ multiplex PCR. The sample lists some 15,000 clones; about 49% were seen once. The mixed lymphocyte reaction cells were held in coculture (37°C) for approximately six days. This clone came up a few times. Its specificity is unknown. Sequenced material: CFSE-low (dividing) CD4+ T cells sorted from an allogeneic mixed lymphocyte reaction. The sequence was collected from a human donor in good health; the cells came from an allogeneic mixed lymphocyte reaction.

CDR3 sequence: CASSNGLAGVGNTGELFF. DNA for the CDR3: TGTGCCAGCAGCAATGGACTAGCGGGAGTGGGGAACACCGGGGAGCTGTTTTTT. This sequence joins TRBV9 and TRBJ2-2, with 13 positions matching TRBD2. The V gene's germline CDR1 is SGDLS and CDR2 YYNGEE. The CDR3 has 18 amino acids. V dropped 4 bases and J dropped 1; count of bases not matched to a gene: 7.